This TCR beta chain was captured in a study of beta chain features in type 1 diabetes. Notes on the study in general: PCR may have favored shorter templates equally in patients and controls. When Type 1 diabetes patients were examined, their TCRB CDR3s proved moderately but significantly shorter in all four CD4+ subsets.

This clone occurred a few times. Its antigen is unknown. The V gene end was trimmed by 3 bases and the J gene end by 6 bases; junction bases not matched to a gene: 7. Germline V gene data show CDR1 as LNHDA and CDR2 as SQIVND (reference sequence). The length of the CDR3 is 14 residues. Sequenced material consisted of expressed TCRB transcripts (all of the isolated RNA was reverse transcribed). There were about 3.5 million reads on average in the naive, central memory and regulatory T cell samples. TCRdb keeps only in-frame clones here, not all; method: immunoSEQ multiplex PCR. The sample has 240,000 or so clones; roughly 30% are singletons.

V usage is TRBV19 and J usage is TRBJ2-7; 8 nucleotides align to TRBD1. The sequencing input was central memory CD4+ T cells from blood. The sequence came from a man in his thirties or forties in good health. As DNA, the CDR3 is TGTGCCAGTAGTATTCCCGGGACAGGCGGCGAGCAGTACTTC. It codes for CASSIPGTGGEQYF.